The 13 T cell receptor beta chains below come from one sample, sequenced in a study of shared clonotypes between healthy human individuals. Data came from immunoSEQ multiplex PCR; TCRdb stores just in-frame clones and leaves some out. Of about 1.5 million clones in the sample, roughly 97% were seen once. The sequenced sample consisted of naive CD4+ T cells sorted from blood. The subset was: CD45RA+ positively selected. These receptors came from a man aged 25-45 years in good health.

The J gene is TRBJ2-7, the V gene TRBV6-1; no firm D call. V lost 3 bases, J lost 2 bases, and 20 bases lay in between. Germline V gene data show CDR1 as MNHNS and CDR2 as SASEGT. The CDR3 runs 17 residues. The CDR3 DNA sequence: TGTGCCAGCAGTGACTGGTGGCGAGGCAACGGACCCTACGAGCAGTACTTC. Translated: CASSDWWRGNGPYEQYF.

As DNA, the CDR3 is TGCAGCGTGCAGACAGGGGCCAGCTCTGGGGCCAACGTCCTGACTTTC. This sequence encodes CSVQTGASSGANVLTF. The chain recombines TRBV29-1 with TRBJ2-6; 8 bases fit TRBD1. The CDR3 is made up of 16 amino acids. V lost 6 bases to trimming and J lost 0 bases; unmatched junction nucleotides: 7. Germline CDR1 and CDR2: SQVTM and ANQGSEA.

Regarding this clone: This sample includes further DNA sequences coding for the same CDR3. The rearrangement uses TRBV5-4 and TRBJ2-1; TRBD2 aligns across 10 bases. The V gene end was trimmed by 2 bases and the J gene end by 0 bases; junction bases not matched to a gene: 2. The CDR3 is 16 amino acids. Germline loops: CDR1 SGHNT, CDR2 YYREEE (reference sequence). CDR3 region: CASSFASGSSYNEQFF. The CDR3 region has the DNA TGTGCCAGCAGCTTCGCTAGCGGGAGCTCCTACAATGAGCAGTTCTTC.

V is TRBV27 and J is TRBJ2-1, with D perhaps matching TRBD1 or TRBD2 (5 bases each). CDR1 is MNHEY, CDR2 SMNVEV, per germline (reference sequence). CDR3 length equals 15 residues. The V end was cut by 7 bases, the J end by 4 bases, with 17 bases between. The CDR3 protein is CASTHIQGAYNEQFF. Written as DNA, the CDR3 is TGTGCCAGCACTCACATCCAGGGAGCTTACAATGAGCAGTTCTTC.

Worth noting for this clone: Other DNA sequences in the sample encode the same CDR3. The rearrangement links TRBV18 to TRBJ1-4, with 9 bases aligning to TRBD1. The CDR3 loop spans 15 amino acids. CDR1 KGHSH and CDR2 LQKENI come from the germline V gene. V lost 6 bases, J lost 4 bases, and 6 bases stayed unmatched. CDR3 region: CASSPTGGGNEKLFF. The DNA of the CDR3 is TGTGCCAGCTCCCCGACAGGGGGGGGTAATGAAAAACTGTTTTTT.

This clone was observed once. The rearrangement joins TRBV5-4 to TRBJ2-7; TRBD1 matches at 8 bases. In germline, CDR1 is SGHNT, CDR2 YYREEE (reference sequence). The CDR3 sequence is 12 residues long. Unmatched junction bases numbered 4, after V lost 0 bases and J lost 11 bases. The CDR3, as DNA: TGTGCCAGCAGCTTGGGACAGGGGCTCGAGTACTTC. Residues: CASSLGQGLEYF.

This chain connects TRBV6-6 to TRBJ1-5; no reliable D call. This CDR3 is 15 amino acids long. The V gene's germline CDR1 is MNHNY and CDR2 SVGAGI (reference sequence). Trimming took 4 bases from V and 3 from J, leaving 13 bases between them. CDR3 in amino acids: CASSFGLKNNQPQHF. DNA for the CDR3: TGTGCCAGCAGTTTTGGGTTAAAGAACAATCAGCCCCAGCATTTT.

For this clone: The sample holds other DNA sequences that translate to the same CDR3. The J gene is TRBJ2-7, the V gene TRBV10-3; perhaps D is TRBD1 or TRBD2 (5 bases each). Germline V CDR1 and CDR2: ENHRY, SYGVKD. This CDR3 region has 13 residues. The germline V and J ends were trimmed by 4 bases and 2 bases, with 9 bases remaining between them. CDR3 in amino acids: CAISVGRTYEQYF. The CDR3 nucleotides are TGTGCCATCAGTGTGGGACGAACCTACGAGCAGTACTTC.

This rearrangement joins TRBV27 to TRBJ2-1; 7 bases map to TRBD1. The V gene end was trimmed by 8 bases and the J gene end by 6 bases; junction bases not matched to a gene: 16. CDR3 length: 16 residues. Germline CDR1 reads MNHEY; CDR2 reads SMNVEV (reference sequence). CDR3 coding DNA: TGTGCCAGCTGCCTCCGAGGGGACAGATCGGGCAATGAGCAGTTCTTC. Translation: CASCLRGDRSGNEQFF.

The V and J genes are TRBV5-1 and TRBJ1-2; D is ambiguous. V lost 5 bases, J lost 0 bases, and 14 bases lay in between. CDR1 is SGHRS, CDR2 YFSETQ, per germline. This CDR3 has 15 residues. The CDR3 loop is CASRVETGANYGYTF. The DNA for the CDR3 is TGCGCCAGCAGGGTGGAGACCGGGGCTAACTATGGCTACACCTTC.

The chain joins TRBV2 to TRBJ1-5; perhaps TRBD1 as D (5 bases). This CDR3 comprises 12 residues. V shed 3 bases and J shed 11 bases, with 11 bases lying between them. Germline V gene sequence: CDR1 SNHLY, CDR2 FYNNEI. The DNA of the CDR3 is TGTGCCAGCAGTGAGTCCACACAGGCCCAGCATTTT. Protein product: CASSESTQAQHF.

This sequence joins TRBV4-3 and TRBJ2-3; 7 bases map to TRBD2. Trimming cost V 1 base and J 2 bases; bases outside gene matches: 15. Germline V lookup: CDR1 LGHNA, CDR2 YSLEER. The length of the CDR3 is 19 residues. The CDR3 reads CASSQGLATSVFSTDTQYF. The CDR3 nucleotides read TGCGCCAGCAGCCAAGGACTAGCCACGAGTGTTTTTTCCACAGATACGCAGTATTTT.

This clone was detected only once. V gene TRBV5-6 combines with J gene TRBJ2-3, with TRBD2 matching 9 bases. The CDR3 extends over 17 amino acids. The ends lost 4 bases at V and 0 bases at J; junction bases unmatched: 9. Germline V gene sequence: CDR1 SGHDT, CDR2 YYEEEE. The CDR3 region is CASSGTSTSYSTDTQYF. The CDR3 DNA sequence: TGTGCCAGCAGCGGGACTAGCACTTCCTATAGCACAGATACGCAGTATTTT.